One and the same sample provided the 10 T cell receptor beta chains below, sequenced in a study of ipilimumab plus nivolumab after autologous stem cell transplantation. Only in-frame clones appear in the TCRdb table, and some are missing; sequencing was by immunoSEQ multiplex PCR. The sample lists 15,000 or so clones; 75% to 85% were seen once. This sample comprised PBMCs, obtained in a trial of ipilimumab plus nivolumab as post-transplant consolidation. These receptor sequences come from a male donor with diffuse large B-cell lymphoma.

The chain has TRBV5-4 and TRBJ2-7, with 11 bases identical to TRBD1. The CDR3 length is 15 residues. Trimming took 6 bases from V and 6 from J; bases not matched to a gene: 11. In germline, CDR1 is SGHNT, CDR2 YYREEE (reference sequence). The CDR3 DNA reads TGTGCCAGCACCTTCCGGACAGGGGGCGAAAGCGAGCAGTACTTC. It yields the protein CASTFRTGGESEQYF.

This sequence joins TRBV2 and TRBJ2-7, with TRBD1 matching 9 bases. Looked up from germline, CDR1 is SNHLY and CDR2 is FYNNEI. The CDR3 is 15 residues long. Trimming cost V 6 bases and J 1 base; bases outside gene matches: 7. For the CDR3, the DNA is TGTGCCAGCAGCACCTCGGGACAGGGTTCCTACGAGCAGTACTTC. Translating gives CASSTSGQGSYEQYF. The entire variable domain, with the rest obtained from reference TRBV2 and TRBJ2-7, is as follows: EPEVTQTPSHQVTQMGQEVILRCVPISNHLYFYWYRQILGQKVEFLVSFYNNEISEKSEIFDDQFSVERPDGSNFTLKIRSTKLEDSAMYFCASSTSGQGSYEQYFGPGTRLTVT.

The chain joins TRBV27 to TRBJ1-2, with D perhaps TRBD1 (5 bases). The V and J ends lost 8 bases and 3 bases respectively, with 16 bases between them. The CDR3 length is 14 residues. CDR1 and CDR2 (germline): MNHEY, SMNVEV (reference sequence). The CDR3, as DNA: TGTGCCAGCTCTGGGAGGGGACCTGACTATGGCTACACCTTC. As protein: CASSGRGPDYGYTF.

The gene calls are TRBV29-1 and TRBJ2-1; no clear D gene. Trimming cost V 6 bases and J 4 bases, with 7 bases left between them. CDR1 is SQVTM and CDR2 is ANQGSEA in the germline V gene. This CDR3 region has 11 residues. This CDR3 reads CSVPPYNEQFF. Here the CDR3 DNA reads TGCAGCGTCCCACCGTACAATGAGCAGTTCTTC.

The gene calls are TRBV4-3 and TRBJ2-2, with TRBD2 matching 7 bases. V shed 2 bases and J 4 bases; nucleotides not matched to a gene: 10. From germline, CDR1 is LGHNA and CDR2 YSLEER. The CDR3 consists of 17 residues. The CDR3 loop is CASSQSLVGGITGELFF. CDR3 nucleotide sequence: TGCGCCAGCAGCCAATCCTTGGTGGGAGGGATCACCGGGGAGCTGTTTTTT.

The chain couples TRBV19 to TRBJ1-1, with D unresolved. Between the trimmed V and J ends, which lost 5 bases and 5 bases, there was a span of 12 bases. The CDR3 length is 13 residues. CDR1 and CDR2 from the germline V gene are LNHDA and SQIVND (reference sequence). The chain's CDR3 is CASSPELGTEAFF. The CDR3 DNA is TGTGCCAGTAGTCCCGAACTGGGGACTGAAGCTTTCTTT.

This chain uses TRBV6-1 with TRBJ2-7, with 10 bases lining up with TRBD2. Losses at the gene ends were 7 bases for V and 1 base for J; bases not matched to a gene: 7. The germline CDR1 and CDR2 sequences are MNHNS and SASEGT. The CDR3 totals 15 residues. For the CDR3, the DNA is TGTGCCAGCACAAGGACTAGCGGACGATCCTACGAGCAGTACTTC. Translating it yields CASTRTSGRSYEQYF.

J is TRBJ1-2 and V is TRBV18, with a weak D call TRBD1 (6 bases). There are 13 residues in the CDR3. CDR1 is KGHSH and CDR2 is LQKENI in the germline V gene. Trimming took 2 bases from V and 2 from J, leaving 6 bases between them. The CDR3: CASSPTGNYGYTF. DNA of the CDR3: TGTGCCAGCTCACCAACAGGGAACTATGGCTACACCTTC.

Concerning this clone: One end of the junction varies from germline; a read error may be responsible. The chain links TRBV2 to TRBJ2-1; 10 nucleotides align to TRBD2. The CDR3 is made up of 15 amino acids. The germline V gene has CDR1 SNHLY and CDR2 FYNNEI. CDR3 DNA sequence: TGTGCCAGCAATGAAGCGGGGGGGCTTTACAATGAGCAGTTCTTC. This translates into CASNEAGGLYNEQFF.

This chain joins TRBV9 and TRBJ2-3, with unresolved D. This CDR3 comprises 16 residues. Per germline, CDR1 SGDLS and CDR2 YYNGEE. Trimming pared 0 bases from V and 0 bases from J, leaving 11 bases between. The CDR3 region has the DNA TGTGCCAGCAGCGTAGGTCCTACCACTAGCACAGATACGCAGTATTTT. Its translation: CASSVGPTTSTDTQYF.